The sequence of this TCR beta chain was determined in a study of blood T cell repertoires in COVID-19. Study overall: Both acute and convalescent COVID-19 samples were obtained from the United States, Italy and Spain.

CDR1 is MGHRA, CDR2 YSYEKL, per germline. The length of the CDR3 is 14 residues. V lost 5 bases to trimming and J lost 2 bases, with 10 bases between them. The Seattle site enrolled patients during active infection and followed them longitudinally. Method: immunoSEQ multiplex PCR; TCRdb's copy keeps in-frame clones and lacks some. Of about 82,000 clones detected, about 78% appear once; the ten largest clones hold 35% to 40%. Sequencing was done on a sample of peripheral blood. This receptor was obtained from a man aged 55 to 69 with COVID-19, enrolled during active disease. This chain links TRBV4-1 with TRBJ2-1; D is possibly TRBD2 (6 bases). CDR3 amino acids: CASSLAEPYNEQFF. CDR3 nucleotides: TGCGCCAGCAGCTTAGCGGAACCCTACAATGAGCAGTTCTTC.